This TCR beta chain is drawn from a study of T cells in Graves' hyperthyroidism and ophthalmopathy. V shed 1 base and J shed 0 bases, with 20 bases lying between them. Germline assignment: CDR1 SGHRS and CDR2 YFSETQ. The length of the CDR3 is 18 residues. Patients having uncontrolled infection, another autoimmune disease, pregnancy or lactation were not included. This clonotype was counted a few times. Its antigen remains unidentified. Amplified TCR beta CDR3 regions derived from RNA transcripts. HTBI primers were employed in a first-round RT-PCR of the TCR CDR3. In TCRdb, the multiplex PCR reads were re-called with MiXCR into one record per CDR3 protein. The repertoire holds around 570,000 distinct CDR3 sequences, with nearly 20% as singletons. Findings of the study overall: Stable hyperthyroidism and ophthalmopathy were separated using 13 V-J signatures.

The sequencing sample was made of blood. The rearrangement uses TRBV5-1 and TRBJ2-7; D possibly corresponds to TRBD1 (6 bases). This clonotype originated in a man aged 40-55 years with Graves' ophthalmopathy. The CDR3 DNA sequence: TGCGCCAGCAGCTTGAGTATCAGCAGGGGTGCTGACTCCTACGAGCAGTACTTC. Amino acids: CASSLSISRGADSYEQYF.